This entry describes one T cell receptor (beta chain). Its antigen target is currently unknown. No base quality information exists; no much larger clone differs at one position. The immunoSEQ Assay, a bias-controlled multiplex PCR, was used to amplify TCRbeta CDR3 regions from genomic DNA. The paper's processing steps were these. Nucleated cell counts per sample were estimated from amplification of reference gene primers within the assay. Sequence reads were collapsed and filtered to measure the absolute abundance of every unique TCRbeta CDR3 rearrangement. Productive Simpson clonality was computed per sample as the square root of Simpson's diversity index over productive rearrangements. This is the immuneACCESS table as TCRdb keeps it, with only in-frame sequences that have V and J called. A part of the clones is gone; compared with another copy, unresolved V genes explain less than half, and the rest is unexplained. V and J calls and clone size are copied from that table; D and trimming were computed from the DNA. The sample yields almost 500,000 clones; around 85% were counted once. The top ten clonotypes cover around 7.9% of the sample.

The data were taken from a study of blood T cell repertoires in COVID-19 (dated by TCRdb to the early 2020s). About the investigation overall: Samples covering the acute and convalescent phases of COVID-19 were provided by collaborators in the United States, Italy and Spain. The material from the prospective study consisted of cDNA or gDNA derived from T cells, B-cell-depleted T cells, or PBMCs. Subjects who had been exposed to COVID-19, were actively infected with it, or had recovered from it provided the deeply sampled blood TCRbeta repertoires that made up the dataset. The repertoires were released in a freely available public database meant as a resource for research on the immune response to SARS-CoV-2. The samples were drawn from two sources: the first 160 participants of the ongoing ImmuneRACE study, and 1,254 subjects contributed by 6 global collaborators. Sample metadata almost always included a de-identified subject ID, COVID-19 status, age in years and sex. Where HLA class I and class II types were available, the types were taken from metadata supplied by the sample provider, not from assay-based typing.

From the cysteine through the phenylalanine, the CDR3 covers 15 amino acids. Just the 45-base CDR3 DNA is kept, in frame starting at base 1. CDR1 and CDR2 are read off the germline V gene as SGHRS and YFSETQ. V was cut back by 2 bases and J by 0 bases, leaving a gap of 8 bases between them. In the prospective study, participants were roughly 18 to 89 years old, resided in 25 or so geographic areas of the United States, and were enrolled through a virtual design. Cohort assignment in the prospective study relied on participant-reported clinical history from a screening survey and a study questionnaire. For ImmuneRACE Cohort 3, a participant was defined as recovered based on two consecutive negative NP/OP PCR tests, clearance by a healthcare professional, or resolution of symptoms. Each participant in the prospective study had whole blood, serum and a nasopharyngeal or oropharyngeal swab collected by mobile phlebotomists. Prospective study participants could optionally give additional blood draws and questionnaires over a roughly 2-month period. Blood samples from the prospective study were shipped frozen or at room temperature prior to DNA extraction.

Overall results and qualifications from the work: How much clinical and demographic metadata was included differed by source and by participant, and the metadata was provided uncurated.

The rearrangement combines TRBV5-1 with TRBJ2-2, with no confident D gene call. Source material: PBMCs or T cells enriched from blood (not recorded which). The TCR originated in a woman aged 55 to 70 who had recovered from COVID-19. At the DNA level, the sequence is TGCGCCAGCAGCTTAATCAGCGCGAACACCGGGGAGCTGTTTTTT. Protein translation: CASSLISANTGELFF.